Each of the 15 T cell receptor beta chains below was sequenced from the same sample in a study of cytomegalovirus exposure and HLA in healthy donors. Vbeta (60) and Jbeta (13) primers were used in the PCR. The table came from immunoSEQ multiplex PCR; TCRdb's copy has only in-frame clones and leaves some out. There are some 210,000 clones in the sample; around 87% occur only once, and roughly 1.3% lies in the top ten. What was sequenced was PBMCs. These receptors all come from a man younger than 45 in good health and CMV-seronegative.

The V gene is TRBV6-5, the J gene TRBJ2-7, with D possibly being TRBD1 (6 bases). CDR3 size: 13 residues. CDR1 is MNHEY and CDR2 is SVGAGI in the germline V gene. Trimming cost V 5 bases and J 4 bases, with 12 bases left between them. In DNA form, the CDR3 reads TGTGCCAGCAGTCCAGGGGTCTCATACGAGCAGTACTTC. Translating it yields CASSPGVSYEQYF.

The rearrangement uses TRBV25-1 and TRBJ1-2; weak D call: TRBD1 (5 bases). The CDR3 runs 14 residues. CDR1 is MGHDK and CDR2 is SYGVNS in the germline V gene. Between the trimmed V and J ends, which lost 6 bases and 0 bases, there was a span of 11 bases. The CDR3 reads CASSRATANYGYTF. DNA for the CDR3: TGTGCCAGCAGCAGGGCAACAGCTAACTATGGCTACACCTTC.

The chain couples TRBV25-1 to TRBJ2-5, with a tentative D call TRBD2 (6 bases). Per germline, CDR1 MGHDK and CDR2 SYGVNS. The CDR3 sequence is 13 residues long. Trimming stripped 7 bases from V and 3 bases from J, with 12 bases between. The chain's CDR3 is CASNPWGEETQYF. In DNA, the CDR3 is TGTGCCAGCAACCCCTGGGGGGAAGAGACCCAGTACTTC.

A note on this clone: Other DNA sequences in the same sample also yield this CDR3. In DNA, the CDR3 is TGTGCCAGCAGGACCAGCGGATCCTACAATGAGCAGTTCTTC. Its translation: CASRTSGSYNEQFF. This chain links TRBV27 with TRBJ2-1; perhaps TRBD2 as D (5 bases). The CDR3 spans 14 residues. CDR1 is MNHEY, CDR2 SMNVEV, per germline (reference sequence). V was clipped by 6 bases and J by 1 base, with 10 bases between them.

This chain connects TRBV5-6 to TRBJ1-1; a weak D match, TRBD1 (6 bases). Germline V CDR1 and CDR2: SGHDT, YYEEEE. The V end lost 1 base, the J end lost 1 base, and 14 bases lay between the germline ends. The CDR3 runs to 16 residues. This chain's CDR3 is CASSLYSGQRNTEAFF. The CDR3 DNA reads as TGTGCCAGCAGCTTGTATTCTGGACAGCGGAACACTGAAGCTTTCTTT.

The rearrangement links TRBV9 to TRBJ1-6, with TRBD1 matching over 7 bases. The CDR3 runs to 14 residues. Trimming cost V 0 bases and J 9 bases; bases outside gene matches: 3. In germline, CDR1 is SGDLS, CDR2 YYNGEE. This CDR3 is CASSVVQGSSPLHF. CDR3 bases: TGTGCCAGCAGCGTAGTACAGGGGAGTTCACCCCTCCACTTT.

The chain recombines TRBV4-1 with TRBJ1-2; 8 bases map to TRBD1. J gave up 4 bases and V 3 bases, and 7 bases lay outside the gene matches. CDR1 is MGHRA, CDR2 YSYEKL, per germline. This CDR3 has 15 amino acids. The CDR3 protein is CASSHHSGGSYGYTF. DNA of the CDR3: TGCGCCAGCAGCCACCACTCAGGGGGCAGCTATGGCTACACCTTC.

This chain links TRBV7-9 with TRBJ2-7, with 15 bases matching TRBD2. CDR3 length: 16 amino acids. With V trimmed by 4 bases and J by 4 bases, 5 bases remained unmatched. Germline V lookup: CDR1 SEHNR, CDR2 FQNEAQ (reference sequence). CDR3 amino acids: CASSSGLAGGKYEQYF. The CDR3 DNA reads TGTGCCAGCAGCTCGGGACTAGCGGGGGGAAAATACGAGCAGTACTTC.

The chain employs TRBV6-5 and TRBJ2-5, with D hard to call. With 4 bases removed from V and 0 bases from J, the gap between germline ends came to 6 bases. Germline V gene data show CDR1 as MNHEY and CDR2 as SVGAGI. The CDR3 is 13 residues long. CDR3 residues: CASSFQYQETQYF. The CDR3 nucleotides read TGTGCCAGCAGTTTCCAGTACCAAGAGACCCAGTACTTC.

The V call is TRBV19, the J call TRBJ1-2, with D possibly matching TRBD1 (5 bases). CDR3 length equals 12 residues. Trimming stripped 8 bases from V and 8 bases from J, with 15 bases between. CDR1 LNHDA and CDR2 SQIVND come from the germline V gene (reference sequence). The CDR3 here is CASPRQGWGYTF. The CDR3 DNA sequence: TGTGCCAGTCCTAGGCAGGGTTGGGGCTACACCTTC.

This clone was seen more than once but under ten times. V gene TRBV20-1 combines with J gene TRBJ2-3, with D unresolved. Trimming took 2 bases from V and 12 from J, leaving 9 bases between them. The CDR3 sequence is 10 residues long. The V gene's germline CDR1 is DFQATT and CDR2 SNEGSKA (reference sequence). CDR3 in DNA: TGCAGTGCTAGATACAGCTTCCAGTATTTT. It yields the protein CSARYSFQYF.

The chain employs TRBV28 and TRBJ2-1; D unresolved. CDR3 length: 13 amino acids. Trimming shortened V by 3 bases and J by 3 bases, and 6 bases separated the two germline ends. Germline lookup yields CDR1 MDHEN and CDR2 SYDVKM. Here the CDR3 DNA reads TGTGCCAGCAGTTTCAGGCGCTACAATGAGCAGTTCTTC. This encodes CASSFRRYNEQFF.

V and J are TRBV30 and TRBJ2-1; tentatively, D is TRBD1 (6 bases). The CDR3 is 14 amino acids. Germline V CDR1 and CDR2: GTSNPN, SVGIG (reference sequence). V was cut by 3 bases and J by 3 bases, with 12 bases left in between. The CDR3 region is CAWSGQINYNEQFF. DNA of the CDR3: TGTGCCTGGAGCGGACAGATTAACTACAATGAGCAGTTCTTC.

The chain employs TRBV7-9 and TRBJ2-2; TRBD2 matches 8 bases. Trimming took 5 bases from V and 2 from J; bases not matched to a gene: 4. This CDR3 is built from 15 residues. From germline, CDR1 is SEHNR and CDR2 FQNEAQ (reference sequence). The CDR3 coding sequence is TGTGCCAGCAGCCCGGCGGGGGGAAACACCGGGGAGCTGTTTTTT. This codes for CASSPAGGNTGELFF.

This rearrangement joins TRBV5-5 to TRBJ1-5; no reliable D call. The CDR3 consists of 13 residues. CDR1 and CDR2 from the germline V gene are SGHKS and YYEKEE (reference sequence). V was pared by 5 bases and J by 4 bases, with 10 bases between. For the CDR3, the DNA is TGTGCCAGCAGTTCCTCCCCGAATCAGCCCCAGCATTTT. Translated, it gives CASSSSPNQPQHF.